This T cell receptor beta chain appears in the sequencing data of a study of blood T cell repertoires in COVID-19. Study summary: T cells, B-cell-depleted T cells, or PBMCs supplied cDNA or gDNA.

As originally analysed: Cell counts per sample came from amplifying reference gene primers. Measured with immunoSEQ multiplex PCR; TCRdb has only the in-frame clones, and not every one. The V and J calls and clone size are taken from that table; D and trimming were inferred from the DNA. Here the sample spans roughly 100,000 clones, approximately 92% being singletons. The CDR3 is made up of 16 amino acids. With 6 bases removed from V and 3 bases from J, the gap between germline ends came to 18 bases. Germline CDR1 MNHNY, CDR2 SVGAGI (reference sequence). The Seattle patients, enrolled during active infection, were followed longitudinally.

The sample was peripheral blood. This TCR derives from a woman between 50 and 59 years old with COVID-19, enrolled during active disease. The V and J genes are TRBV6-6 and TRBJ1-3; perhaps TRBD1 as D (6 bases). The CDR3 loop reads CASSSLDRIRGNTIYF. The CDR3 nucleotides are TGTGCCAGCAGCTCCCTGGACAGAATCCGTGGAAACACCATATATTTT.